Each of the 28 T cell receptor beta chains below was sequenced from the same sample in a study of radiation and T cells in renal cell carcinoma. Sequencing used immunoSEQ multiplex PCR; TCRdb keeps in-frame clones, though not all of them. The sample holds some 100,000 clones, roughly four fifths seen once. Described time point: baseline pretreatment blood. The treatment here: 15 Gy SBRT to primary tumor, nephrectomy 4 weeks later. Sequenced here: blood, sampled from a patient whose treatment included radiotherapy and nephrectomy. The receptors originated from a man between 60 and 70 years old with renal cell carcinoma.

V gene TRBV11-2 combines with J gene TRBJ1-1; 9 bases align to TRBD1. This CDR3 contains 14 residues. Germline V gene data show CDR1 as SGHAT and CDR2 as FQNNGV. V was pared by 5 bases and J by 7 bases, with 8 bases of the junction left unmatched. CDR3 bases: TGTGCCAGCAGCCTCGGGACAGGGACATATGAAGCTTTCTTT. This sequence encodes CASSLGTGTYEAFF.

The rearrangement joins TRBV11-3 to TRBJ2-2; D is possibly TRBD2 (6 bases). V was clipped by 1 base and J by 6 bases, with 6 bases between them. CDR1 is SGHNT, CDR2 YENEEA, per germline. The CDR3 runs to 13 residues. This chain's CDR3 is CASSLGGAGELFF. As DNA, the CDR3 is TGTGCCAGCAGCTTAGGGGGGGCCGGGGAGCTGTTTTTT.

The chain couples TRBV28 to TRBJ2-2; the D is unclear. Germline lookup yields CDR1 MDHEN and CDR2 SYDVKM. This CDR3 has 17 residues. The ends were cut back, 7 bases at V and 0 bases at J, with 18 bases in the middle. The CDR3 sequence: CASTPLGYFANTGELFF. The CDR3 region has the DNA TGTGCCAGCACCCCCCTAGGTTATTTCGCGAACACCGGGGAGCTGTTTTTT.

The chain recombines TRBV6-4 with TRBJ2-1; 11 bases agree with TRBD2. The junction had 6 bases not matched to a gene; V was cut back by 5 bases and J by 9 bases. Germline V lookup: CDR1 MRHNA, CDR2 SNTAGT. The CDR3 spans 14 residues. CDR3 sequence reads: CASSHGSGRVEQFF. For the CDR3, the DNA is TGTGCCAGCAGTCACGGTAGCGGGAGGGTTGAGCAGTTCTTC.

This clone was counted between two and nine times. The chain's CDR3 is CSANRGAEGAFF. The CDR3 DNA is TGCAGCGCCAACAGGGGCGCCGAGGGAGCTTTCTTT. V gene TRBV29-1 combines with J gene TRBJ1-1; 7 bases match TRBD1. CDR3 length equals 12 residues. Losses at the gene ends were 7 bases for V and 10 bases for J; bases not matched to a gene: 12. Germline CDR1 reads SQVTM; CDR2 reads ANQGSEA.

The V gene is TRBV7-2, the J gene TRBJ1-5; D gene unclear. The CDR3 runs to 15 residues. V was cut by 5 bases and J by 4 bases, with 15 bases left in between. CDR1 and CDR2 (germline): SGHTA, FQGNSA. CDR3 loop: CASSPYGPQNQPQHF. The DNA for the CDR3 is TGTGCCAGCAGCCCCTACGGGCCTCAAAATCAGCCCCAGCATTTT.

The chain couples TRBV28 to TRBJ1-1; D is ambiguous. The CDR3 runs 14 residues. In germline, CDR1 is MDHEN, CDR2 SYDVKM. Trimming pared 7 bases from V and 0 bases from J, leaving 12 bases between. The CDR3 DNA sequence: TGTGCCAGCACCCCGGAGGGTCTGAACACTGAAGCTTTCTTT. Amino acids: CASTPEGLNTEAFF.

The J gene is TRBJ2-3, the V gene TRBV18; D is undetermined. The CDR3 contains 13 residues. Trimming removed 1 base at V and 5 bases at J, with 7 bases between. From germline, CDR1 is KGHSH and CDR2 LQKENI. This CDR3 is CASSPLDEDTQYF. The CDR3 nucleotides are TGTGCCAGCTCACCACTTGATGAAGATACGCAGTATTTT. Based on the CDR3 plus reference TRBV18 and TRBJ2-3, the full variable domain is NAGVMQNPRHLVRRRGQEARLRCSPMKGHSHVYWYRQLPEEGLKFMVYLQKENIIDESGMPKERFSAEFPKEGPSILRIQQVVRGDSAAYFCASSPLDEDTQYFGPGTRLTVL.

This clone was seen a single time. V is TRBV6-1 and J is TRBJ1-2; 7 bases match TRBD1. With V trimmed by 7 bases and J by 8 bases, 10 bases remained unmatched. Per germline, CDR1 MNHNS and CDR2 SASEGT. There are 13 residues in the CDR3. In DNA form, the CDR3 reads TGTGCCAGCACCTACAAGACAGGGAACGGCTACACCTTC. Amino acid sequence: CASTYKTGNGYTF.

The chain recombines TRBV2 with TRBJ2-2; possibly TRBD1 for D (6 bases). This CDR3 is built from 14 residues. Trimming cost V 4 bases and J 3 bases, with 9 bases left between them. Germline V gene lookup returns CDR1 SNHLY and CDR2 FYNNEI. CDR3 DNA: TGTGCCAGCAGTGCGACAGGATACACCGGGGAGCTGTTTTTT. Translation: CASSATGYTGELFF.

This chain connects TRBV10-3 to TRBJ2-2; D is perhaps TRBD1 or TRBD2 (5 bases each). The CDR3 totals 13 residues. The V end was cut by 10 bases, the J end by 0 bases, with 9 bases between. The V gene's germline CDR1 is ENHRY and CDR2 SYGVKD. The chain's CDR3 is CATGRPNTGELFF. The CDR3 region has the DNA TGTGCCACGGGACGTCCGAACACCGGGGAGCTGTTTTTT.

V gene TRBV10-1 combines with J gene TRBJ2-1; 10 bases are a match to TRBD2. This CDR3 spans 18 amino acids. V dropped 8 bases and J dropped 4; count of bases not matched to a gene: 17. Looked up from germline, CDR1 is WNHNN and CDR2 is SYGVQD (reference sequence). Here the CDR3 reads CASLDPTAGTSDYNEQFF. The CDR3 DNA follows: TGCGCCAGCCTAGACCCGACGGCCGGGACTAGCGATTACAATGAGCAGTTCTTC.

This clone appeared once. V is TRBV15 and J is TRBJ1-4, with 7 bases matching TRBD1. The length of the CDR3 is 16 residues. Germline V gene sequence: CDR1 LNHNV, CDR2 YYDKDF (reference sequence). The J segment lost 5 bases and the V segment lost 3 bases, leaving 9 bases of the junction unmatched. Written as DNA, the CDR3 is TGTGCCACCAGCAGTGTATCCGGGACAGCAAATGAAAAACTGTTTTTT. It specifies CATSSVSGTANEKLFF.

About this clone: The junction departs from germline at one end; a sequencing error may be responsible. The gene calls are TRBV5-1 and TRBJ2-2, with D perhaps matching TRBD2 (6 bases). The germline CDR1 and CDR2 sequences are SGHRS and YFSETQ. CDR3 size: 16 residues. The CDR3 region has the DNA TGCGCCACCAGCTCGGAGGGGAGAGGACTCACCGGGGAGCTGTTTTTT. It specifies CATSSEGRGLTGELFF. The whole variable domain, filled in from reference TRBV5-1 and TRBJ2-2, reads KAGVTQTPRYLIKTRGQQVTLSCSPISGHRSVSWYQQTPGQGLQFLFEYFSETQRNKGNFPGRFSGRQFSNSRSEMNVSTLELGDSALYLCATSSEGRGLTGELFFGEGSRLTVL.

V is TRBV10-2 and J is TRBJ2-7; D might be TRBD1 or TRBD2, each matching 5 bases. V dropped 3 bases and J dropped 3 bases, with 15 bases sitting between them. This CDR3 has 15 residues. CDR1 is WSHSY and CDR2 is SAAADI in the germline V gene. CDR3 in amino acids: CASSERDPRVYEQYF. The CDR3 region has the DNA TGCGCCAGCAGTGAAAGGGACCCCAGGGTCTACGAGCAGTACTTC.

Only one count was recorded for this clone. The V gene is TRBV7-8, the J gene TRBJ2-7; 10 bases align to TRBD2. CDR3 length: 16 amino acids. Germline V gene data show CDR1 as SGHVS and CDR2 as FQNEAQ. V gave up 1 base and J gave up 1 base; unmatched junction bases: 4. DNA for the CDR3: TGTGCCAGCAGCTTAGGACTAGCGGGTGCGTCCTACGAGCAGTACTTC. It is translated as CASSLGLAGASYEQYF.

V gene TRBV30 combines with J gene TRBJ2-7; D unresolved. This CDR3 has 13 residues. The V gene lost 1 base and the J gene lost 2 bases, with 9 bases spanning the gap. From germline, CDR1 is GTSNPN and CDR2 SVGIG (reference sequence). CDR3 DNA: TGTGCCTGGAGTGCGGTCGTCGCCTACGAGCAGTACTTC. This translates into CAWSAVVAYEQYF.

The gene calls are TRBV4-1 and TRBJ2-3; either TRBD1 or TRBD2 may fit D (6 bases each). The germline V gene encodes CDR1 MGHRA and CDR2 YSYEKL. Between the trimmed V and J ends, which lost 4 bases and 7 bases, there was a span of 15 bases. The CDR3 extends over 14 amino acids. The CDR3 loop reads CASSRAGEVNTQYF. CDR3 coding DNA: TGCGCCAGCAGCCGGGCAGGGGAGGTGAATACGCAGTATTTT.

V is TRBV30 and J is TRBJ2-3; tentative D call: TRBD2 (7 bases). Trimming removed 0 bases at V and 2 bases at J, with 12 bases between. The CDR3 extends over 15 amino acids. Germline CDR1 is GTSNPN and CDR2 is SVGIG (reference sequence). The DNA for the CDR3 is TGTGCCTGGAGTGTACAGGGAGGGACCACAGATACGCAGTATTTT. Protein sequence: CAWSVQGGTTDTQYF.

For the CDR3, the DNA is TGTGCCAGCAGTGAATACGGACAGCTAGCTCTGCGGGGAAACACCATATATTTT. Residues: CASSEYGQLALRGNTIYF. This sequence joins TRBV2 and TRBJ1-3, with a weak D call TRBD1 (6 bases). Germline V lookup: CDR1 SNHLY, CDR2 FYNNEI. The germline V and J ends were trimmed by 2 bases and 4 bases, with 21 bases remaining between them. The length of the CDR3 is 18 residues. Supplemented by reference TRBV2 and TRBJ1-3, the full variable domain reads EPEVTQTPSHQVTQMGQEVILRCVPISNHLYFYWYRQILGQKVEFLVSFYNNEISEKSEIFDDQFSVERPDGSNFTLKIRSTKLEDSAMYFCASSEYGQLALRGNTIYFGEGSWLTVV.

This chain joins TRBV25-1 and TRBJ2-3; perhaps TRBD2 as D (7 bases). The CDR3 spans 16 residues. The V gene's germline CDR1 is MGHDK and CDR2 SYGVNS. V lost 5 bases and J lost 4, with 19 bases in between. Written as DNA, the CDR3 is TGTGCCAGCAGTTCACTAGGGGGGGCGAGGGCAGATACGCAGTATTTT. Protein: CASSSLGGARADTQYF.

This clone was seen just once. V and J are TRBV10-2 and TRBJ1-2; TRBD1 might be the D (5 bases). The ends were cut back, 10 bases at V and 5 bases at J, with 20 bases in the middle. CDR3 length equals 14 residues. Germline lookup yields CDR1 WSHSY and CDR2 SAAADI. CDR3 nucleotides: TGCGCCACTTCTCGGGACTCTTCTCTTTATGGCTACACCTTC. This translates into CATSRDSSLYGYTF.

This sequence joins TRBV7-9 and TRBJ2-6; no clear D gene. This CDR3 has 17 amino acids. V was pared by 0 bases and J by 0 bases, with 9 bases between. Germline V CDR1 and CDR2: SEHNR, FQNEAQ (reference sequence). CDR3 nucleotide sequence: TGTGCCAGCAGCTTAGCGCTTCTAGGCTCTGGGGCCAACGTCCTGACTTTC. This translates into CASSLALLGSGANVLTF.

The V and J genes are TRBV5-1 and TRBJ2-1, with D perhaps given as TRBD1 or TRBD2 (5 bases each). The V and J ends lost 0 bases and 5 bases respectively, with 12 bases between them. This CDR3 contains 15 residues. Germline V gene lookup returns CDR1 SGHRS and CDR2 YFSETQ. The CDR3 bases are TGCGCCAGCAGCTTGGAAGGGACGAGAAACAATGAGCAGTTCTTC. This codes for CASSLEGTRNNEQFF.

The chain joins TRBV6-1 to TRBJ2-7; the D gene is possibly TRBD1 (6 bases). Trimming took off 6 bases at V and 6 bases at J, with 15 bases between the two ends. CDR3 length equals 13 residues. The V gene's germline CDR1 is MNHNS and CDR2 SASEGT. CDR3 sequence (DNA): TGTGCCAGCAGGATAAATGGGGGCAGCGAGCAGTACTTC. Encoded protein: CASRINGGSEQYF.

The gene calls are TRBV9 and TRBJ2-7; D is tentatively TRBD1 or TRBD2 (5 bases each). V lost 4 bases, J lost 2 bases, and 13 bases lay in between. Per germline, CDR1 SGDLS and CDR2 YYNGEE. The CDR3 loop spans 14 amino acids. CDR3: CASSPYRTPYEQYF. DNA of the CDR3: TGTGCCAGCAGCCCCTACAGGACTCCCTACGAGCAGTACTTC.

This clone has a handful of counts. The rearrangement links TRBV30 to TRBJ1-1; D might be TRBD1 (5 bases). V was shortened by 4 bases and J by 3 bases, with 9 bases between the two germline ends. Germline CDR1 reads GTSNPN; CDR2 reads SVGIG (reference sequence). This CDR3 has 12 amino acids. The CDR3 region is CAWNGGDTEAFF. The CDR3 DNA is TGTGCCTGGAACGGGGGGGACACTGAAGCTTTCTTT.

The genes are TRBV28 and TRBJ1-5; D is uncertain. The germline CDR1 and CDR2 sequences are MDHEN and SYDVKM. The germline V and J ends were trimmed by 8 bases and 2 bases, with 19 bases remaining between them. This CDR3 comprises 16 residues. This CDR3 is CASGSFQVGGNQPQHF. The CDR3 DNA reads TGTGCCAGCGGTAGCTTCCAGGTTGGCGGCAATCAGCCCCAGCATTTT.